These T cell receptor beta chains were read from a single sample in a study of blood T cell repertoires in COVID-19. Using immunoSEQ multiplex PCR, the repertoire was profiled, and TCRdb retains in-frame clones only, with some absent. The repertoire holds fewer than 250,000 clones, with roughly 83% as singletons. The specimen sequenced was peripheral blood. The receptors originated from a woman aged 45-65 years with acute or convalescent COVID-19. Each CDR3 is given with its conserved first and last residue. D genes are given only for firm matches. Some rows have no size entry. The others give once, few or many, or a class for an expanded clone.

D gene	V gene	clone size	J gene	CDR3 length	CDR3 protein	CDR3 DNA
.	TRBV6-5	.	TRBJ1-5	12	CASSSRDQPQHF	TGTGCCAGCAGTTCGCGGGATCAGCCCCAGCATTTT
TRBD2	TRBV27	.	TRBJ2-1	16	CASSFQTSGSGDEQFF	TGTGCCAGCAGTTTCCAGACTAGCGGGAGTGGGGATGAGCAGTTCTTC
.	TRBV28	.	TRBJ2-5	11	CASWARGTQYF	TGTGCCAGCTGGGCAAGGGGGACCCAGTACTTC
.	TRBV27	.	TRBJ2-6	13	CASRHEGANVLTF	TGTGCCAGCAGACACGAAGGGGCCAACGTCCTGACTTTC
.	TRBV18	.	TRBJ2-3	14	CASSLGLSTDTQYF	TGTGCCAGCTCACTAGGACTAAGCACAGATACGCAGTATTTT
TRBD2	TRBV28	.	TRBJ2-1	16	CASRPALSGAYNEQFF	TGTGCCAGCAGACCGGCTCTTAGCGGGGCCTACAATGAGCAGTTCTTC
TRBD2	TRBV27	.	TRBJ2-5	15	CASSPRLAGGETQYF	TGTGCCAGCAGTCCGAGACTAGCGGGAGGGGAGACCCAGTACTTC
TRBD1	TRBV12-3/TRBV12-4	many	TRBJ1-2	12	CASNTGGFGYTF	TGTGCCAGCAATACAGGGGGTTTTGGCTACACCTTC
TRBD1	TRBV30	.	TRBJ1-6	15	CAWRVRTGLNSPLHF	TGTGCCTGGAGGGTGCGGACAGGGTTAAATTCACCCCTCCACTTT
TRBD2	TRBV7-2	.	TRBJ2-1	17	CASSLRRLAGGLNEQFF	TGTGCCAGCAGCCTCCGACGACTAGCGGGGGGGCTAAATGAGCAGTTCTTC
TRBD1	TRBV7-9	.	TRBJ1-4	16	CASSLGRQQGDEKLFF	TGTGCCAGCAGCTTAGGACGGCAGCAGGGGGATGAAAAACTGTTTTTT
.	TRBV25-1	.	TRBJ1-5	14	CASSGPLAHQPQHF	TGTGCCAGCAGTGGGCCTCTTGCTCACCAGCCCCAGCATTTT
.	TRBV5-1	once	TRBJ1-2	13	CASSLGEDRDYTF	TGCGCCAGCAGCTTGGGCGAAGACAGAGACTACACCTTC
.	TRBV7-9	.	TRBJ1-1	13	CASSQHRDTEAFF	TGTGCCAGCAGCCAACACCGGGATACTGAAGCTTTCTTT
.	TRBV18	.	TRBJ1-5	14	CASSPGQGNQPQHF	TGTGCCAGCTCACCAGGGCAGGGTAATCAGCCCCAGCATTTT
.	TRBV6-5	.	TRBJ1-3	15	CASSRGTSFGNTIYF	TGTGCCAGCAGCAGGGGAACCTCCTTTGGAAACACCATATATTTT
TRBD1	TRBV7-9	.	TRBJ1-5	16	CASSADGAQGDQPQHF	TGTGCCAGCAGCGCGGATGGGGCCCAGGGGGATCAGCCCCAGCATTTT
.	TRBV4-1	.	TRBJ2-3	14	CASSQEPTGDTQYF	TGCGCCAGCAGCCAAGAACCGACAGGAGATACGCAGTATTTT
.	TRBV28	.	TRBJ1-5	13	CASRTDSNQPQHF	TGTGCCAGCAGGACAGATAGCAATCAGCCCCAGCATTTT
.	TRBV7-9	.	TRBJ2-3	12	CASSFVRDTQYF	TGTGCCAGCAGCTTCGTTCGAGATACGCAGTATTTT
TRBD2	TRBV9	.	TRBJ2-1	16	CASSARDYSSYNEQFF	TGTGCCAGCAGCGCCCGGGACTATTCGAGTTACAATGAGCAGTTCTTC
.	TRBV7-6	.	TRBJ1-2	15	CASSLAGTGNYGYTF	TGTGCCAGCAGCTTGGCAGGAACAGGGAACTATGGCTACACCTTC
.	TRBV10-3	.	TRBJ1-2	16	CAISESRLQANYGYTF	TGTGCCATCAGTGAGTCGAGGCTCCAAGCTAACTATGGCTACACCTTC